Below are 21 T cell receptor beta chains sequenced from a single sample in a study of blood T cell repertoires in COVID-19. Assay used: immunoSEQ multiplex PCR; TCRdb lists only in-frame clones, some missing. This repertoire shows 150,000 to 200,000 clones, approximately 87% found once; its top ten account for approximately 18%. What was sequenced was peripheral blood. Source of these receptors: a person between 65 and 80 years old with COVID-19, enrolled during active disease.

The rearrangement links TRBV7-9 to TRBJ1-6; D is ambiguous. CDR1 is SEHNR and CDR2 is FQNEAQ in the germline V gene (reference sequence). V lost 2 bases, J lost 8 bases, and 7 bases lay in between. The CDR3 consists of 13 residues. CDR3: CASSLTLDSPLHF. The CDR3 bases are TGTGCCAGCAGCTTAACATTGGATTCACCCCTCCACTTT.

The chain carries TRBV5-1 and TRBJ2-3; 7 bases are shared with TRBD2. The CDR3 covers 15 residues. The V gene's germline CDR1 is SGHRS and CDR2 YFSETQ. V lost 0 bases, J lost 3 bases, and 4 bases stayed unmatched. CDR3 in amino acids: CASSLGGSETDTQYF. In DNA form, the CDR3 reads TGCGCCAGCAGCTTGGGCGGGAGCGAAACAGATACGCAGTATTTT.

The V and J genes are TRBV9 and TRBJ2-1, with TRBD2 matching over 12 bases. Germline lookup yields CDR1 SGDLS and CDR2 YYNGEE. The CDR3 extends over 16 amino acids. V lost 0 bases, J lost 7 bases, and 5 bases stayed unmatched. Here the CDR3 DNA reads TGTGCCAGCAGCGTAGACCTAGCGGGGGGGCTTAATGAGCAGTTCTTC. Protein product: CASSVDLAGGLNEQFF.

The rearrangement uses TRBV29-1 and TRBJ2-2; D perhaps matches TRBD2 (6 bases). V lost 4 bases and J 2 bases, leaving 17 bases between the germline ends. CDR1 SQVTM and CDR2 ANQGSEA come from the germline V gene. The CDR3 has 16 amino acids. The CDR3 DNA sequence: TGCAGCGTTGGCCAGACTAGTAAGACAAACACCGGGGAGCTGTTTTTT. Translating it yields CSVGQTSKTNTGELFF.

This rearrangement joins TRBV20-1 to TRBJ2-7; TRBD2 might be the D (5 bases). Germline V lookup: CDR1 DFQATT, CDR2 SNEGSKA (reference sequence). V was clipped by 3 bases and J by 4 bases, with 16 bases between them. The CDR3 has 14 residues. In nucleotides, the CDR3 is TGCAGTGCTAGTCGTCGGGGATTTCTATACGAGCAGTACTTC. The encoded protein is CSASRRGFLYEQYF.

CDR3 sequence (DNA): TGTGCCAGTAGTACAACCGGGACAGGGGGCTACGAGCAGTACTTC. It codes for CASSTTGTGGYEQYF. The rearrangement links TRBV19 to TRBJ2-7; the match to TRBD1 covers 11 bases. V shed 4 bases and J 3 bases; nucleotides not matched to a gene: 5. CDR1 is LNHDA, CDR2 SQIVND, per germline (reference sequence). The CDR3 spans 15 residues.

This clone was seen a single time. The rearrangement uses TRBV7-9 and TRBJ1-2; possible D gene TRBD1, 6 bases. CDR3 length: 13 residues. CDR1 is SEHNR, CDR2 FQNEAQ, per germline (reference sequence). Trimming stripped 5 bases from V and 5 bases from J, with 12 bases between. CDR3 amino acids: CASSAQGYYGYTF. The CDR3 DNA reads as TGTGCCAGCAGCGCACAGGGATATTATGGCTACACCTTC.

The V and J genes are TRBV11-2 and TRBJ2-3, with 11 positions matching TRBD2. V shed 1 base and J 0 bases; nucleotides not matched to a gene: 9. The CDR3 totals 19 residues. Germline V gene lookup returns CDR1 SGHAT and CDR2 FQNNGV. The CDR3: CASSLGYRLAGPSTDTQYF. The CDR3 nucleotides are TGTGCCAGCAGCTTAGGGTATAGACTAGCGGGGCCTAGCACAGATACGCAGTATTTT.

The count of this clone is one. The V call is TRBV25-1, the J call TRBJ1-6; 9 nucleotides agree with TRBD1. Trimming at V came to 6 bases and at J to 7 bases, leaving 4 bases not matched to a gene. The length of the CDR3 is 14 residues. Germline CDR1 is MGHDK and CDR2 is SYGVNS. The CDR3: CASRGTGSNSPLHF. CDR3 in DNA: TGTGCCAGCAGGGGGACAGGGAGCAATTCACCCCTCCACTTT.

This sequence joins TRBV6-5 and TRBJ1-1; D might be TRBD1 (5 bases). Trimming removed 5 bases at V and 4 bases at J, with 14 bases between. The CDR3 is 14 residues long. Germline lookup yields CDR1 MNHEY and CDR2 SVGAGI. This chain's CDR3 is CASSTGGGITEAFF. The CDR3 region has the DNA TGTGCCAGCAGTACCGGGGGGGGGATCACTGAAGCTTTCTTT.

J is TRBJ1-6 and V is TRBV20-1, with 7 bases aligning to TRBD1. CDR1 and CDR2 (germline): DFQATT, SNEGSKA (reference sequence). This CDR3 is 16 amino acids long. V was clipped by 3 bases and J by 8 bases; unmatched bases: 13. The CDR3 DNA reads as TGCAGTGCTAGTAGTGGCTCGGGGGACAGCTATTCACCCCTCCACTTT. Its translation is CSASSGSGDSYSPLHF.

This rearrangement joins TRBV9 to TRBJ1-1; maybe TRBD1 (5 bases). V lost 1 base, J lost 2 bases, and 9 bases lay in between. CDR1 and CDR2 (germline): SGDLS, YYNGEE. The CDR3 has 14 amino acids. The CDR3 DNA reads TGTGCCAGCAGCGTAACAGACAGAAACACTGAAGCTTTCTTT. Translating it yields CASSVTDRNTEAFF.

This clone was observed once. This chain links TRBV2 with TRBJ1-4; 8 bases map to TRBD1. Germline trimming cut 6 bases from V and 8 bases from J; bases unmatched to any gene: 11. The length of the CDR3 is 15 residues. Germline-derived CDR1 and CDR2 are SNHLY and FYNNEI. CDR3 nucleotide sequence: TGTGCCAGCAGCCTAACAGGGGGTGTCGGGGAAAAACTGTTTTTT. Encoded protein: CASSLTGGVGEKLFF.

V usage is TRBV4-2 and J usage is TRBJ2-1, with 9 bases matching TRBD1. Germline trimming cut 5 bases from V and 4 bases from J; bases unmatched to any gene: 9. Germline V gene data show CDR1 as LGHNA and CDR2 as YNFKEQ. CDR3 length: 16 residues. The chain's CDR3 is CASSSAGTGKYNEQFF. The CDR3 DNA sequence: TGTGCCAGCAGCTCAGCGGGGACAGGGAAATACAATGAGCAGTTCTTC.

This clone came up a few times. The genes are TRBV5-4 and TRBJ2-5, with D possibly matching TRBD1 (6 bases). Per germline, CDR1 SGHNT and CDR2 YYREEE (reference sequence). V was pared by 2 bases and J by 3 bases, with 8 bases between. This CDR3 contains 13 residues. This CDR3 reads CASSFNREETQYF. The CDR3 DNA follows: TGTGCCAGCAGCTTTAACAGGGAAGAGACCCAGTACTTC.

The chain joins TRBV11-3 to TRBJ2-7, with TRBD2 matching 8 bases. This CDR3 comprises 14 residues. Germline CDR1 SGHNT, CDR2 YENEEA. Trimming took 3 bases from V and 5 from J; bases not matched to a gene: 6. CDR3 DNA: TGTGCCAGCAGCTTCTCCCGGACTAGCAACGAGCAGTACTTC. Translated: CASSFSRTSNEQYF. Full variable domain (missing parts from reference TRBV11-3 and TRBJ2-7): EAGVVQSPRYKIIEKKQPVAFWCNPISGHNTLYWYLQNLGQGPELLIRYENEEAVDDSQLPKDRFSAERLKGVDSTLKIQPAELGDSAVYLCASSFSRTSNEQYFGPGTRLTVT.

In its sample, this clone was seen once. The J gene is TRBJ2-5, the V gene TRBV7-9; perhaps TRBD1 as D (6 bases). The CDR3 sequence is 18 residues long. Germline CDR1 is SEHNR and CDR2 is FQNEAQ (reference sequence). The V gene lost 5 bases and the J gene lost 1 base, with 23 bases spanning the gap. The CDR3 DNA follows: TGTGCCAGCAGCACTACCCGGGACACCGCGCTACCCCAAGAGACCCAGTACTTC. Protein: CASSTTRDTALPQETQYF.

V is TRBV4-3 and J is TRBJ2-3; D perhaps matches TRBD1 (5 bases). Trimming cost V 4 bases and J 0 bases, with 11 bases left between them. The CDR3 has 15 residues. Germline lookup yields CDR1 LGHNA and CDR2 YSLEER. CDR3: CASSPTVSSTDTQYF. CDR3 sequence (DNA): TGCGCCAGCAGCCCGACAGTTTCTAGCACAGATACGCAGTATTTT.

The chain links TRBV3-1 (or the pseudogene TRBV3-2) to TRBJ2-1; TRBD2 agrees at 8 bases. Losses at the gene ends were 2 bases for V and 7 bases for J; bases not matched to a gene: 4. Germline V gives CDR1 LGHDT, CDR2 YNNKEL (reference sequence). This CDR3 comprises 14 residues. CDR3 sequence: CASSQTGGANEQFF. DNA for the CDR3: TGTGCCAGCAGCCAAACGGGAGGGGCGAATGAGCAGTTCTTC.

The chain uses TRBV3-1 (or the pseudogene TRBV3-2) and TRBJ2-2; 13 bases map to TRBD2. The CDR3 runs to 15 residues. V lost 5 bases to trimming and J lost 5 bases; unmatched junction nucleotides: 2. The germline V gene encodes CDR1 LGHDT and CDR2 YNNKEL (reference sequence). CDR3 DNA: TGTGCCAGCAGCACGACTAGCGGGGGGACCGGGGAGCTGTTTTTT. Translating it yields CASSTTSGGTGELFF.

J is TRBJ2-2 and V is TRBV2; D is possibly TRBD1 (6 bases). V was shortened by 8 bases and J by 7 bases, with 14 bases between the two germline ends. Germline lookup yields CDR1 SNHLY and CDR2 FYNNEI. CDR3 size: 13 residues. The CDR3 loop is CASHRDEIGELFF. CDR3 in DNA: TGTGCCAGCCACAGGGATGAGATCGGGGAGCTGTTTTTT. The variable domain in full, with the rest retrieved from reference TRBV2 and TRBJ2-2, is EPEVTQTPSHQVTQMGQEVILRCVPISNHLYFYWYRQILGQKVEFLVSFYNNEISEKSEIFDDQFSVERPDGSNFTLKIRSTKLEDSAMYFCASHRDEIGELFFGEGSRLTVL.